This entry describes one TCR beta chain. The CDR3 length is 16 residues. Germline V gene data show CDR1 as LNHDA and CDR2 as SQIVND (reference sequence). Germline trimming cut 3 bases from V and 6 bases from J; bases unmatched to any gene: 1. This entry belongs to a study of blood T cell repertoires in COVID-19. Measured with immunoSEQ multiplex PCR; TCRdb has only the in-frame clones, and not every one. Of fewer than 110,000 clones listed, 85% are singletons. The sequence was collected from a woman between 65 and 79 years old with active or convalescent COVID-19. The specimen sequenced was peripheral blood. The rearrangement uses TRBV19 and TRBJ2-2; 16 bases are shared with TRBD2. Written as DNA, the CDR3 is TGTGCCAGTAGTATGGGACTAGCGGGAGGGCCCGGGGAGCTGTTTTTT. Encoded protein: CASSMGLAGGPGELFF.